Sequencing of this T cell receptor (beta chain) was carried out in a study of cytomegalovirus exposure and HLA in healthy donors. Overall study findings and caveats: Donors were assumed by presence/absence analyses to have roughly uniform sequencing depth. For cytomegalovirus status, the classifier reportedly gave diagnoses with high specificity and sensitivity. Despite most TCR sequences being rare, some public TCRs occurred in many donors. TRBV6-2, TRBV6-3 and some other V segments were excluded as indistinguishable.

Trimming stripped 4 bases from V and 11 bases from J, with 23 bases between. The CDR3 length is 15 residues. In germline, CDR1 is SEHNR, CDR2 FQNEAQ (reference sequence). In regard to this clone: Its antigen remains unidentified.

It was with 60 Vbeta and 13 Jbeta primers that the PCR ran. Generated by immunoSEQ multiplex PCR, the TCRdb table keeps only in-frame clones and is missing some. Among 100,000 to 150,000 clones listed, 65% to 90% were seen once. Sequencing was done on a sample of PBMCs. The J gene is TRBJ1-1, the V gene TRBV7-9, with D possibly TRBD1 on 6 matching bases. This sequence was found in a man between 18 and 35 years old in good health and CMV-seronegative. The CDR3 spells CASSSNEGRGWGAFF. The CDR3 nucleotides read TGTGCCAGCAGCTCTAACGAGGGCAGGGGATGGGGGGCTTTCTTT. The complete variable domain, with remaining parts taken from reference TRBV7-9 and TRBJ1-1, reads DTGVSQNPRHKITKRGQNVTFRCDPISEHNRLYWYRQTLGQGPEFLTYFQNEAQLEKSRLLSDRFSAERPKGSFSTLEIQRTEQGDSAMYLCASSSNEGRGWGAFFGQGTRLTVV.